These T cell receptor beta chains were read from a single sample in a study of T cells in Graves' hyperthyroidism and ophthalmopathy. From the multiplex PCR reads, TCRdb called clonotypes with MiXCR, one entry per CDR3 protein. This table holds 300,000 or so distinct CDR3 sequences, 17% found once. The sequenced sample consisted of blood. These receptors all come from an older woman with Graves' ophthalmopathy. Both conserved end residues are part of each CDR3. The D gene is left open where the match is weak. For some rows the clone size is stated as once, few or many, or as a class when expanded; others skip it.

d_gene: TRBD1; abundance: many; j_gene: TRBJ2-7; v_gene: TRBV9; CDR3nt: TGTGCCAGCAGCGTTGGGGACAGACCAGGCCGCTACGAGCAGTACTTC; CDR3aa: CASSVGDRPGRYEQYF
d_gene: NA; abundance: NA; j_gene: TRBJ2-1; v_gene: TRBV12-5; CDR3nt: TGTGCTAGTGGTTCACCTCACGGGGCTAGGAGCTCCTACAATGAGCAGTTCTTC; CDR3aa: CASGSPHGARSSYNEQFF
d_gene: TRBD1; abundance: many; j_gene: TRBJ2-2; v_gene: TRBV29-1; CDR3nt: TGCAGCGTGAGGACAGGGACGGTCGGGGAGCTGTTTTTT; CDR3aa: CSVRTGTVGELFF
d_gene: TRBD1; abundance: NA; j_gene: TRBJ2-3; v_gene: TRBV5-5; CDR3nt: TGTGCCAGCAGCTTGACAGCAGGGGGCTGGGAGCGCACAGATACGCAGTATTTT; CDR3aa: CASSLTAGGWERTDTQYF
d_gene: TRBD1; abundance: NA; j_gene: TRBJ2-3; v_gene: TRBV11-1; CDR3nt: TGTGCCAGCAGCCAGGGGGCGGGAGATACGCAGTATTTT; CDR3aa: CASSQGAGDTQYF
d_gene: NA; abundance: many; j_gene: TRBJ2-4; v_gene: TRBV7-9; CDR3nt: TGTGCCACCGGAGGGACTGAAAACATTCAGTACTTC; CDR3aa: CATGGTENIQYF
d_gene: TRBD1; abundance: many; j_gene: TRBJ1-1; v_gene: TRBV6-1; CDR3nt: TGTGCCAGCAGCGCCTCGCCCGGGACAGGGGGCATATCGAACACTGAAGCTTTCTTT; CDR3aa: CASSASPGTGGISNTEAFF
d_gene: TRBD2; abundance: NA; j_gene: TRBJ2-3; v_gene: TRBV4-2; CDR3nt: TGTGCCAGCAGCCAAGATGGGGGGACTAGGGCCCCAGATACGCAGTATTTT; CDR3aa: CASSQDGGTRAPDTQYF
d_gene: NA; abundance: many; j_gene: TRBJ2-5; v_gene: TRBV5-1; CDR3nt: TGCGCCAGCAGCTTCCAGGGGAGAGCCGAAGAGACCCAGTACTTC; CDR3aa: CASSFQGRAEETQYF
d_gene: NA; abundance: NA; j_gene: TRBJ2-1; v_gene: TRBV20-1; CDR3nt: TGCAGTGCCAATGCCGACCCCGGCGGGGACAATGAGCAGTTCTTC; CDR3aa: CSANADPGGDNEQFF
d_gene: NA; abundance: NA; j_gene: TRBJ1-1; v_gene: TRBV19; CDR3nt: TGTGCCAGTAGTACCTCAGGGTCCACTGAAGCTTTCTTT; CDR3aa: CASSTSGSTEAFF
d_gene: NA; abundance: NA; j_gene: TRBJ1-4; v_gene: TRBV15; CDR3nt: TGTGCCACCAGCAAAATTAATGAAAAACTGTTTTTT; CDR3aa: CATSKINEKLFF
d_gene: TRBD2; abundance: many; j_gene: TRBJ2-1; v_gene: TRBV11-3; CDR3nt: TGTGCCAGCAGCTCAGGTAGCGGGGAGCAGTTCTTC; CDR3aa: CASSSGSGEQFF
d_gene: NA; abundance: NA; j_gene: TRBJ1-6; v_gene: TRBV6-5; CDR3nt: TGTGCCAGCAGTTACCTAACGGGACACCCAGGGGATTCACCCCTCCACTTT; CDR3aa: CASSYLTGHPGDSPLHF
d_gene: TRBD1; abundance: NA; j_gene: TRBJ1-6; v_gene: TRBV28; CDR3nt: TGTGCCAGCAGTGGGGACAGGGCCCTTTACTCACCCCTCCACTTT; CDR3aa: CASSGDRALYSPLHF
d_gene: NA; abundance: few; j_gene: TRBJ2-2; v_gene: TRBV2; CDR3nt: TGTGCCCTACGTCGGACAAAAGCGAACACCGGGGAGCTGTTTTTT; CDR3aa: CALRRTKANTGELFF
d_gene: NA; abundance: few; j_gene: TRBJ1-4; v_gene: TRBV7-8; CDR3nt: TGTGCCAGCAGCTTAGTCGGGGGAACTAATGAAAAACTGTTTTTT; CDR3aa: CASSLVGGTNEKLFF
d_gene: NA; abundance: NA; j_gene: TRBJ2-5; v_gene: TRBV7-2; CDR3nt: TGTGCCAGCAGCCCGCGACATGGCGGCCAAGAGACCCAGTACTTC; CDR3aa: CASSPRHGGQETQYF
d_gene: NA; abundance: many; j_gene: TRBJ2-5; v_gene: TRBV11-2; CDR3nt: TGTGCCAGCAGCTTAGGTCCTAGCCGAGAGACCCAGTACTTC; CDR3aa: CASSLGPSRETQYF
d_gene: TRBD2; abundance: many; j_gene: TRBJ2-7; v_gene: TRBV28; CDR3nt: TGTGCCACCTCGACTAGCGGGAGGATGTACGAGCAGTACTTC; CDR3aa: CATSTSGRMYEQYF
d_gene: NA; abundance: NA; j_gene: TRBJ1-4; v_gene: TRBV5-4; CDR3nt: TGTGCCAGCAGCTTGGAACAGGGCAGTGAAAAACTGTTTTTT; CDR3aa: CASSLEQGSEKLFF
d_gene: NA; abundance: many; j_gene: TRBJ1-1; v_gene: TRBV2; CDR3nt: TGTGCCAGCAGTGTTTTCGAAGCCAGACAGAACACTGAAGCTTTCTTT; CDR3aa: CASSVFEARQNTEAFF
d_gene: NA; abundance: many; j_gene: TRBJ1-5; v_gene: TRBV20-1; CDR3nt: TGCAGTGCCAAACATAGCAATCAGCCCCAGCATTTT; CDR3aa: CSAKHSNQPQHF
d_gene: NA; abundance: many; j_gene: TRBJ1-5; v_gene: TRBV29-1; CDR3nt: TGCAGCCCCACCAGGGAATATAGCAATCAGCCCCAGCATTTT; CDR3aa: CSPTREYSNQPQHF
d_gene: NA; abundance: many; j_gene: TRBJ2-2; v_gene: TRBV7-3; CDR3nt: TGTGCCAGCAGCTTAGGCGCGAACACCGGGGAGCTGTTTTTT; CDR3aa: CASSLGANTGELFF
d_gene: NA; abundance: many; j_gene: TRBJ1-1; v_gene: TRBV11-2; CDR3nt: TGTGCCAGCAGCTTAGAAAGACAGCAGAACACTGAAGCTTTCTTT; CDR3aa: CASSLERQQNTEAFF
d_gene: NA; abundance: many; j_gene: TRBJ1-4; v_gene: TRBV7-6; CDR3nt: TGTGCCAGCAGCCCCTCCCGGGGAGCGAGTAATGAAAAACTGTTTTTT; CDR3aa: CASSPSRGASNEKLFF
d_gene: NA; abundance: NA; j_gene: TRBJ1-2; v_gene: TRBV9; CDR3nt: TGTGCCAGCAGAGACGGACGGGAAGCTAACTATGGCTACACCTTC; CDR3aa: CASRDGREANYGYTF